One and the same sample provided the 9 T cell receptor beta chains below, sequenced in a study of T cell clonotyping in hematopoietic cell transplantation. This table comes from immunoSEQ multiplex PCR, and its TCRdb copy is limited to in-frame clones, with some not included. The sample has 7,200 or so clones, around 91% seen once; the top ten hold around 4.5%. Sequenced here: PBMCs, sampled 30 days after allogeneic stem cell transplant. These receptors came from a female patient in her 50s who had an allogeneic stem cell transplant from an unrelated donor, so the T cells may come from the graft donor. Some clones in this sample may be carry-over from other donors' samples.

The chain recombines TRBV27 with TRBJ1-1; the D is unclear. The germline V gene encodes CDR1 MNHEY and CDR2 SMNVEV (reference sequence). Between the trimmed V and J ends, which lost 6 bases and 7 bases, there was a span of 18 bases. The CDR3 totals 14 residues. The CDR3 region is CASRPGLRIDEAFF. CDR3 DNA sequence: TGTGCCAGCAGGCCGGGCCTTCGGATTGATGAAGCTTTCTTT.

The CDR3 nucleotides are TGTGCCAGCAGCGCTGGCCCTAGCGGGGGGTCCTACGAGCAGTACTTC. Amino acids: CASSAGPSGGSYEQYF. The V call is TRBV9, the J call TRBJ2-7; 11 bases are a match to TRBD2. Germline V gene data show CDR1 as SGDLS and CDR2 as YYNGEE. Trimming removed 3 bases from V and 1 base from J; junction bases left unmatched: 6. CDR3 size: 16 residues.

This sequence joins TRBV5-1 and TRBJ2-5; D is undetermined. Germline V gene lookup returns CDR1 SGHRS and CDR2 YFSETQ. CDR3 size: 13 residues. With 0 bases removed from V and 4 bases from J, the gap between germline ends came to 7 bases. The CDR3 region is CASSLDGRETQYF. The CDR3, as DNA: TGCGCCAGCAGCTTGGATGGACGAGAGACCCAGTACTTC.

The gene calls are TRBV27 and TRBJ1-4; TRBD1 is a possible D gene (5 bases). This CDR3 spans 14 amino acids. V lost 8 bases and J lost 3, with 13 bases in between. Germline CDR1 MNHEY, CDR2 SMNVEV (reference sequence). The CDR3 here is CASARGAANEKLFF. The CDR3 DNA follows: TGTGCCAGCGCACGCGGGGCTGCTAATGAAAAACTGTTTTTT.

V and J are TRBV30 and TRBJ2-5; D gene uncertain. The tail of the sequence fits TRBJ2-7 better, so the J call may be wrong. The CDR3 covers 12 residues. From germline, CDR1 is GTSNPN and CDR2 SVGIG (reference sequence). The CDR3 DNA follows: TGTGCCTGGAGCCCAGACTTATACGAGCAGTACTTC. Residues: CAWSPDLYEQYF.

The chain uses TRBV7-9 and TRBJ2-7; D is unresolved. The CDR3 has 14 amino acids. V lost 0 bases, J lost 2 bases, and 8 bases lay in between. CDR1 and CDR2 (germline): SEHNR, FQNEAQ (reference sequence). Here the CDR3 DNA reads TGTGCCAGCAGCTTAGCGTCGGCGGCCTACGAGCAGTACTTC. Its protein is CASSLASAAYEQYF.

The V gene is TRBV5-1, the J gene TRBJ2-2; D is unclear. Germline V CDR1 and CDR2: SGHRS, YFSETQ. The length of the CDR3 is 15 residues. V dropped 0 bases and J dropped 0 bases, with 6 bases sitting between them. CDR3: CASSLGAANTGELFF. The CDR3 nucleotides are TGCGCCAGCAGCTTGGGGGCAGCGAACACCGGGGAGCTGTTTTTT. The full variable domain, completed using reference TRBV5-1 and TRBJ2-2, is KAGVTQTPRYLIKTRGQQVTLSCSPISGHRSVSWYQQTPGQGLQFLFEYFSETQRNKGNFPGRFSGRQFSNSRSEMNVSTLELGDSALYLCASSLGAANTGELFFGEGSRLTVL.

The chain employs TRBV6-5 and TRBJ1-3; D ambiguous. Germline V gives CDR1 MNHEY, CDR2 SVGAGI. The CDR3 spans 13 residues. V dropped 3 bases and J dropped 0 bases, with 3 bases sitting between them. The CDR3 bases are TGTGCCAGCAGTTATAGCTCTGGAAACACCATATATTTT. Translating gives CASSYSSGNTIYF.

The V gene is TRBV5-4, the J gene TRBJ2-1; 7 bases are a match to TRBD2. Germline lookup yields CDR1 SGHNT and CDR2 YYREEE (reference sequence). The CDR3 is 15 residues long. V dropped 2 bases and J dropped 5; count of bases not matched to a gene: 7. CDR3 in DNA: TGTGCCAGCAGCTTCCGACTAGCAGATAACAATGAGCAGTTCTTC. Translated: CASSFRLADNNEQFF.